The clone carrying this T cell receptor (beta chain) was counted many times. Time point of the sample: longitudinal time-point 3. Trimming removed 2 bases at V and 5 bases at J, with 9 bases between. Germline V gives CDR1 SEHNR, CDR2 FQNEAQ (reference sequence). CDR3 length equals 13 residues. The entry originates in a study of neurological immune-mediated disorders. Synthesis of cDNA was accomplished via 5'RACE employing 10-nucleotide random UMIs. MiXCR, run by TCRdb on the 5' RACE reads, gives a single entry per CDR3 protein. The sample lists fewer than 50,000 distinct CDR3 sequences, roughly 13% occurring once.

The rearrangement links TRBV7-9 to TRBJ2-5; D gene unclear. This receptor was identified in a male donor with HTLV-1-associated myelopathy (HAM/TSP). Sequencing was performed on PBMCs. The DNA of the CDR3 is TGTGCCAGCAGCTTATTGCTGCGGGAGACCCAGTACTTC. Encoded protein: CASSLLLRETQYF.